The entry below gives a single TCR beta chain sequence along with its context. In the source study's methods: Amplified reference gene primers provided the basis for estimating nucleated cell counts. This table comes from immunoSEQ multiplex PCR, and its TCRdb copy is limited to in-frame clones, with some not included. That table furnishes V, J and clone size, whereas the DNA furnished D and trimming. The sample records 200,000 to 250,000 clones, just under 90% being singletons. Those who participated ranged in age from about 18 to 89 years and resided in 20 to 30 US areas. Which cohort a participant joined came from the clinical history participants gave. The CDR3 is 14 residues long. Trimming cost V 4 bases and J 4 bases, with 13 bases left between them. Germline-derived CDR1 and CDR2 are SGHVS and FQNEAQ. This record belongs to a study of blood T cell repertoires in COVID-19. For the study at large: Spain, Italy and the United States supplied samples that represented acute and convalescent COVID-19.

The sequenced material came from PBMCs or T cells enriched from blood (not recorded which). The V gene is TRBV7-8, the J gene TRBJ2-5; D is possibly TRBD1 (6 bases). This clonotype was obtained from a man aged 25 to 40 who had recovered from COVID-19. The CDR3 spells CASSSTGIGETQYF. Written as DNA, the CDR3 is TGTGCCAGCAGCTCAACAGGGATTGGAGAGACCCAGTACTTC.